Below, 30 T cell receptor beta chains from the same sample are listed, as sequenced in a study of T cell responses to AZD1222 COVID-19 vaccine. Libraries were prepared by immunoSEQ multiplex PCR; TCRdb keeps only in-frame clonotypes and omits some of them. The sample records some 190,000 clones, approximately 94% being singletons. Sequences were derived from peripheral blood, sampled 28 days after the second dose of the MenACWY control vaccine. The receptors come from an adult who received the MenACWY meningococcal vaccine as a control.

V usage is TRBV29-1 and J usage is TRBJ2-1, with 11 bases matching TRBD2. V lost 4 bases and J lost 5; bases outside the gene matches: 10. The CDR3 sequence is 16 residues long. The V gene's germline CDR1 is SQVTM and CDR2 ANQGSEA. The CDR3 is CSVAGVTSGTNNEQFF. The CDR3 region has the DNA TGCAGCGTTGCTGGGGTGACTAGCGGGACGAACAATGAGCAGTTCTTC.

The CDR3 DNA sequence: TGCGCCAGCAGCCAAGGAGGGAGCACCGGGGAGCTGTTTTTT. Translating gives CASSQGGSTGELFF. The chain employs TRBV4-1 and TRBJ2-2; the D gene is possibly TRBD2 (5 bases). CDR3 length: 14 residues. CDR1 is MGHRA, CDR2 YSYEKL, per germline. V was clipped by 1 base and J by 4 bases, with 7 bases between them.

The genes are TRBV5-4 and TRBJ1-1; TRBD1 matches at 12 bases. The germline V gene encodes CDR1 SGHNT and CDR2 YYREEE (reference sequence). The CDR3 covers 14 residues. Trimming at V came to 5 bases and at J to 11 bases, leaving 10 bases not matched to a gene. CDR3 sequence: CASSLPGQGADAFF. CDR3 DNA sequence: TGTGCCAGCAGTTTGCCGGGACAGGGGGCGGATGCTTTCTTT.

The chain has TRBV2 and TRBJ1-5; D remains ambiguous. The V gene lost 7 bases and the J gene lost 3 bases, with 16 bases spanning the gap. Per germline, CDR1 SNHLY and CDR2 FYNNEI. The CDR3 covers 15 residues. The CDR3 DNA reads as TGTGCCAGCACTAGGACCCAGGTTGACAATCAGCCCCAGCATTTT. Translated, it gives CASTRTQVDNQPQHF.

The chain is built from TRBV7-6 and TRBJ1-3; no clear D gene. This CDR3 spans 16 amino acids. Trimming shortened V by 5 bases and J by 0 bases, and 14 bases separated the two germline ends. The germline CDR1 and CDR2 sequences are SGHVS and FNYEAQ. CDR3 coding DNA: TGTGCCAGCAGCCAAACGGTACTTTCCTCTGGAAACACCATATATTTT. As protein: CASSQTVLSSGNTIYF.

This clone was counted a few times. CDR3 in DNA: TGTGCCAGCAGCTATGGACTAGCGGGGGCCAATGAGCAGTTCTTC. Encoded protein: CASSYGLAGANEQFF. This chain connects TRBV11-3 to TRBJ2-1; 13 bases are a match to TRBD2. Germline loops: CDR1 SGHNT, CDR2 YENEEA. The CDR3 runs 15 residues. V dropped 4 bases and J dropped 6; count of bases not matched to a gene: 3. Using reference TRBV11-3 and TRBJ2-1 for the parts outside the CDR3, the full variable domain is EAGVVQSPRYKIIEKKQPVAFWCNPISGHNTLYWYLQNLGQGPELLIRYENEEAVDDSQLPKDRFSAERLKGVDSTLKIQPAELGDSAVYLCASSYGLAGANEQFFGPGTRLTVL.

J is TRBJ2-7 and V is TRBV6-5; D possibly corresponds to TRBD2 (6 bases). This CDR3 is 14 amino acids long. Germline CDR1 and CDR2: MNHEY and SVGAGI. Trimming pared 7 bases from V and 4 bases from J, leaving 17 bases between. The CDR3 is CASTYSGSGYEQYF. The CDR3 DNA reads as TGTGCCAGCACCTATAGCGGTTCGGGTTACGAGCAGTACTTC.

V usage is TRBV6-5 and J usage is TRBJ1-3; D may be TRBD1 (5 bases). Looked up from germline, CDR1 is MNHEY and CDR2 is SVGAGI. The CDR3 extends over 16 amino acids. Trimming stripped 0 bases from V and 2 bases from J, with 11 bases between. Here the CDR3 reads CASSYSIGAAGNTIYF. The DNA of the CDR3 is TGTGCCAGCAGTTACTCGATAGGGGCTGCTGGAAACACCATATATTTT.

This clone is a singleton in its sample. The chain employs TRBV6-2 or TRBV6-3 and TRBJ1-1; D unresolved. The germline V and J ends were trimmed by 4 bases and 5 bases, with 14 bases remaining between them. Germline assignment: CDR1 MNHEY and CDR2 SVGEGT. The length of the CDR3 is 14 residues. The CDR3 DNA sequence: TGTGCCAGCAGTTTGTACCCCGAAAGAACTGAAGCTTTCTTT. Residues: CASSLYPERTEAFF.

The chain has TRBV12-5 and TRBJ1-2; possible D gene TRBD1, 5 bases. CDR3 size: 14 residues. V dropped 4 bases and J dropped 4 bases, with 13 bases sitting between them. Germline values: CDR1 LGHNT, CDR2 FRNRAP. In DNA, the CDR3 is TGTGCTAGTGGTTCCGGGACCCAAGTCTATGGCTACACCTTC. This codes for CASGSGTQVYGYTF.

V gene TRBV9 combines with J gene TRBJ2-7; D perhaps matches TRBD2 (6 bases). V lost 4 bases to trimming and J lost 5 bases, with 16 bases between them. Germline loops: CDR1 SGDLS, CDR2 YYNGEE. This CDR3 is built from 14 residues. The CDR3 spells CASSPAGLLHEQYF. Here the CDR3 DNA reads TGTGCCAGCAGCCCGGCGGGGCTGTTGCACGAGCAGTACTTC.

The chain has TRBV19 and TRBJ2-3; the D is unclear. CDR3 length: 15 amino acids. Deletions cut 3 bases from V and 2 bases from J, with 12 bases between. CDR1 is LNHDA and CDR2 is SQIVND in the germline V gene (reference sequence). The CDR3 nucleotides read TGTGCCAGTAGTATCCCCAGTCGCTTCACAGATACGCAGTATTTT. Translating gives CASSIPSRFTDTQYF.

The rearrangement links TRBV9 to TRBJ1-6; D perhaps matches TRBD1 (6 bases). Germline V gene sequence: CDR1 SGDLS, CDR2 YYNGEE. The V and J ends lost 0 bases and 6 bases respectively, with 16 bases between them. The CDR3 has 17 amino acids. CDR3 sequence reads: CASSVGAGESPNSPLHF. The CDR3 region has the DNA TGTGCCAGCAGCGTAGGGGCAGGGGAAAGCCCTAATTCACCCCTCCACTTT.

This chain links TRBV7-6 with TRBJ2-7; 11 nucleotides align to TRBD2. Germline V gives CDR1 SGHVS, CDR2 FNYEAQ. This CDR3 comprises 16 residues. V trimming: 3 bases; J trimming: 0 bases; junction bases outside the gene matches: 4. This CDR3 is CASSFLAGGSSYEQYF. The CDR3 coding sequence is TGTGCCAGCAGCTTCCTAGCGGGGGGAAGCTCCTACGAGCAGTACTTC.

The V call is TRBV7-2, the J call TRBJ2-7; 9 nucleotides match TRBD2. Germline V CDR1 and CDR2: SGHTA, FQGNSA. CDR3 size: 14 residues. Losses at the gene ends were 5 bases for V and 6 bases for J; bases not matched to a gene: 8. CDR3 in amino acids: CASSVQGTSLEQYF. The CDR3 nucleotides read TGTGCCAGCAGCGTTCAAGGGACTAGCCTCGAGCAGTACTTC. Combining the CDR3 with reference TRBV7-2 and TRBJ2-7 gives the whole variable domain GAGVSQSPSNKVTEKGKDVELRCDPISGHTALYWYRQSLGQGLEFLIYFQGNSAPDKSGLPSDRFSAERTGGSVSTLTIQRTQQEDSAVYLCASSVQGTSLEQYFGPGTRLTVT.

The chain combines TRBV30 with TRBJ2-7; no clear D gene. Trimming pared 0 bases from V and 4 bases from J, leaving 13 bases between. Germline CDR1 is GTSNPN and CDR2 is SVGIG (reference sequence). The CDR3 contains 14 residues. CDR3 bases: TGTGCCTGGAGTGTAGGAGAAAGGCAGTACGAGCAGTACTTC. Protein: CAWSVGERQYEQYF.

The chain recombines TRBV3-1 (or the pseudogene TRBV3-2) with TRBJ2-3, with TRBD2 matching 13 bases. V was pared by 0 bases and J by 0 bases, with 6 bases of the junction left unmatched. CDR1 LGHDT and CDR2 YNNKEL come from the germline V gene (reference sequence). There are 19 residues in the CDR3. The CDR3 reads CASSQDSLAGGISTDTQYF. Here the CDR3 DNA reads TGTGCCAGCAGCCAAGATTCACTAGCGGGAGGGATTAGCACAGATACGCAGTATTTT.

This chain connects TRBV11-2 to TRBJ2-1, with 14 bases fitting TRBD2. The CDR3 length is 17 residues. J gave up 4 bases and V 6 bases, and 8 bases lay outside the gene matches. CDR1 is SGHAT, CDR2 FQNNGV, per germline. CDR3 protein: CASRPTSGRGAYNEQFF. The CDR3 region has the DNA TGTGCCAGCAGGCCGACTAGCGGGAGGGGAGCTTACAATGAGCAGTTCTTC.

This clone has only one observation. The rearrangement joins TRBV3-1 (or the pseudogene TRBV3-2) to TRBJ2-1; tentative D call: TRBD2 (6 bases). CDR3 length: 13 amino acids. The germline V gene has CDR1 LGHDT and CDR2 YNNKEL (reference sequence). V was shortened by 3 bases and J by 7 bases, with 10 bases between the two germline ends. CDR3 nucleotide sequence: TGTGCCAGCAGCCAGTATGGAGGGAATGAGCAGTTCTTC. As protein: CASSQYGGNEQFF.

The chain employs TRBV10-3 and TRBJ2-4; a possible D gene is TRBD1 (7 bases). The V end lost 3 bases, the J end lost 3 bases, and 15 bases lay between the germline ends. Germline CDR1 is ENHRY and CDR2 is SYGVKD. CDR3 length equals 16 residues. The CDR3 DNA is TGTGCCATCAGTGATGGGGCCCAGGGGGGCAAAAACATTCAGTACTTC. Residues: CAISDGAQGGKNIQYF.

CDR3 DNA: TGTGCCAGCAGCTTAGGCAGTCCCACCTACGAGCAGTACTTC. Protein: CASSLGSPTYEQYF. This chain joins TRBV11-2 and TRBJ2-7; D remains unclear. The CDR3 sequence is 14 residues long. CDR1 SGHAT and CDR2 FQNNGV come from the germline V gene. V was trimmed by 1 base and J by 2 bases, leaving 9 bases between them.

This chain uses TRBV4-2 with TRBJ1-3; no clear D gene. Germline CDR1 reads LGHNA; CDR2 reads YNFKEQ. CDR3 length equals 16 residues. Between the trimmed V and J ends, which lost 0 bases and 2 bases, there was a span of 11 bases. The CDR3 reads CASSQEVRLTGNTIYF. The CDR3 nucleotides are TGTGCCAGCAGCCAAGAAGTCAGGCTCACTGGAAACACCATATATTTT.

The chain is built from TRBV6-5 and TRBJ2-7; TRBD2 matches 7 bases. Germline V gene sequence: CDR1 MNHEY, CDR2 SVGAGI. The trim removed 2 bases at V and 7 bases at J, leaving 5 bases unmatched. CDR3 length: 13 amino acids. CDR3 in DNA: TGTGCCAGCAGTTACGGGCTAGCGGAGGAGCAGTACTTC. Translation: CASSYGLAEEQYF.

The chain has TRBV4-3 and TRBJ1-1; no definite D call. Germline-derived CDR1 and CDR2 are LGHNA and YSLEER. The CDR3 sequence is 15 residues long. The ends were cut back, 0 bases at V and 0 bases at J, with 8 bases in the middle. CDR3 DNA sequence: TGCGCCAGCAGCCAAGATCCTGTAATGAACACTGAAGCTTTCTTT. Translated, it gives CASSQDPVMNTEAFF.

The rearrangement links TRBV7-3 to TRBJ2-1, with 7 bases fitting TRBD2. J was trimmed by 3 bases and V by 4 bases; bases with no gene match: 6. The germline V gene has CDR1 SGHTA and CDR2 FQGTGA. The CDR3 has 15 residues. CDR3: CASSSAGPGYNEQFF. The CDR3 DNA reads as TGTGCCAGCAGCTCAGCGGGACCCGGCTACAATGAGCAGTTCTTC.

This clone has a handful of counts. The chain employs TRBV24-1 and TRBJ2-1; the D gene is possibly TRBD2 (6 bases). This CDR3 is built from 15 residues. Looked up from germline, CDR1 is KGHDR and CDR2 is SFDVKD. The germline V and J ends were trimmed by 5 bases and 0 bases, with 10 bases remaining between them. CDR3 DNA sequence: TGTGCCACCAGTGGTAGCGGACCCTCCTACAATGAGCAGTTCTTC. Protein product: CATSGSGPSYNEQFF.

This chain uses TRBV3-1 (or the pseudogene TRBV3-2) with TRBJ2-2, with 9 bases identical to TRBD1. The CDR3 runs to 16 residues. V gave up 4 bases and J gave up 4 bases; unmatched junction bases: 7. Germline V gene data show CDR1 as LGHDT and CDR2 as YNNKEL (reference sequence). In nucleotides, the CDR3 is TGTGCCAGCAGCCCCCGGGACAGGGCCGTCACCGGGGAGCTGTTTTTT. Protein: CASSPRDRAVTGELFF.

This rearrangement joins TRBV10-3 to TRBJ2-2; 12 nucleotides align to TRBD1. V lost 7 bases to trimming and J lost 5 bases; unmatched junction nucleotides: 8. The CDR3 is made up of 16 amino acids. Germline assignment: CDR1 ENHRY and CDR2 SYGVKD. This CDR3 is CAIKGTGGFETGELFF. DNA for the CDR3: TGTGCCATCAAAGGGACAGGGGGCTTTGAAACCGGGGAGCTGTTTTTT.

The gene calls are TRBV7-8 and TRBJ2-2; no firm D call. Germline V gives CDR1 SGHVS, CDR2 FQNEAQ. V shed 1 base and J shed 2 bases, with 11 bases lying between them. This CDR3 contains 16 residues. DNA for the CDR3: TGTGCCAGCAGCTTAGGGCTCGCAAGAAACACCGGGGAGCTGTTTTTT. Protein sequence: CASSLGLARNTGELFF.

This chain connects TRBV5-6 to TRBJ1-5; tentative D call: TRBD1 (5 bases). The V gene lost 7 bases and the J gene lost 7 bases, with 24 bases spanning the gap. CDR3 length: 16 residues. The germline CDR1 and CDR2 sequences are SGHDT and YYEEEE. The CDR3 reads CASERHKGQGGQPQHF. In DNA, the CDR3 is TGTGCCAGCGAAAGGCACAAAGGGCAGGGCGGCCAGCCCCAGCATTTT.